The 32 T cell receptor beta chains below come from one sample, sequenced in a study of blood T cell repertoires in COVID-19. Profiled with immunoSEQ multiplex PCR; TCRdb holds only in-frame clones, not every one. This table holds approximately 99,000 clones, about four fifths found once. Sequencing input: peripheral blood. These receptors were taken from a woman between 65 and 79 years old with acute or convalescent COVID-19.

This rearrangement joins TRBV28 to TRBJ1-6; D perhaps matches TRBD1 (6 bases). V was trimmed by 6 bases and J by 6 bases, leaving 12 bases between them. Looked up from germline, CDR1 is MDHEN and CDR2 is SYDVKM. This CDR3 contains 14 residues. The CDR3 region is CASRERQANSPLHF. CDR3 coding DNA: TGTGCCAGCAGGGAACGACAGGCTAATTCACCCCTCCACTTT.

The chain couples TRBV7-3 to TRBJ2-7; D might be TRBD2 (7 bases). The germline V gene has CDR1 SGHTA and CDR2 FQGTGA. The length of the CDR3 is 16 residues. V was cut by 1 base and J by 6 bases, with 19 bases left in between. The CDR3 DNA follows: TGTGCCAGCAGCTTAAATGCGGGAGCAGGGGCAGGCGAGCAGTACTTC. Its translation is CASSLNAGAGAGEQYF.

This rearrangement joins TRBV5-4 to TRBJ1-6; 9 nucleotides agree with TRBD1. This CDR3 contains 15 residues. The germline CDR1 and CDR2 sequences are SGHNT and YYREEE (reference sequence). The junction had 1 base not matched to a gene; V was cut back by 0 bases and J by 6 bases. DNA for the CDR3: TGTGCCAGCAGCTTGGAGGACAGGGGTAATTCACCCCTCCACTTT. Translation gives CASSLEDRGNSPLHF. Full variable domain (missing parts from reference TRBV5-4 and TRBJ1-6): ETGVTQSPTHLIKTRGQQVTLRCSSQSGHNTVSWYQQALGQGPQFIFQYYREEENGRGNFPPRFSGLQFPNYSSELNVNALELDDSALYLCASSLEDRGNSPLHFGNGTRLTVT.

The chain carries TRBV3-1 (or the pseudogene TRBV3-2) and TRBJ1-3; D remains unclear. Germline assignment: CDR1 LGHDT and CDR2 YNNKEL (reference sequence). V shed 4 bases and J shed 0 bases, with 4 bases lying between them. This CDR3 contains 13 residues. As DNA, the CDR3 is TGTGCCAGCAGCCGAGGCTCTGGAAACACCATATATTTT. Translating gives CASSRGSGNTIYF.

The CDR3 spells CASSPPGLLLGGEQYF. DNA for the CDR3: TGTGCCAGCAGCCCGCCGGGACTCCTTTTGGGGGGCGAGCAGTACTTC. The chain couples TRBV7-6 to TRBJ2-7; the D gene is possibly TRBD2 (6 bases). Germline assignment: CDR1 SGHVS and CDR2 FNYEAQ. V dropped 5 bases and J dropped 6 bases, with 23 bases sitting between them. This CDR3 comprises 16 residues.

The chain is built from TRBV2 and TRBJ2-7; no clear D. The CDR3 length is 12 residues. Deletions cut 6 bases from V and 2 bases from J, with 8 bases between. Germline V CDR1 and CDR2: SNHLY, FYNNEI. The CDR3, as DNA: TGTGCCAGCAGCGCAAACACCTACGAGCAGTACGTC. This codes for CASSANTYEQYV.

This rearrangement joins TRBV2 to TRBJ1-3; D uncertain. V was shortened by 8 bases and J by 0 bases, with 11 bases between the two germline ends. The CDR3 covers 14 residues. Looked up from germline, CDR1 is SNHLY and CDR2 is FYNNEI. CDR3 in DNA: TGTGCCAGCTGTCGAGACTCCTCTGGAAACACCATATATTTT. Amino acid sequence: CASCRDSSGNTIYF.

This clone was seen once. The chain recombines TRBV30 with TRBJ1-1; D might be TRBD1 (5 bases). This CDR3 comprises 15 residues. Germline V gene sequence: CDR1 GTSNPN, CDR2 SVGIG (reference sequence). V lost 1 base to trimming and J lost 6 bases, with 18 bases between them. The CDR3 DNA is TGTGCCTGGAGTGACGGACATACAGCGTCGGCTGAAGCTTTCTTT. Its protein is CAWSDGHTASAEAFF.

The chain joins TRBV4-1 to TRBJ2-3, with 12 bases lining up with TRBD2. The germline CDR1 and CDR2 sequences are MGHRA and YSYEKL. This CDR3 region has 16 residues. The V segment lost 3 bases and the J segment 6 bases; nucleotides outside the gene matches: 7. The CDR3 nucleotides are TGCGCCAGCAGCCAGGGGCTAGCGGGAGGGCCGGATACGCAGTATTTT. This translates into CASSQGLAGGPDTQYF.

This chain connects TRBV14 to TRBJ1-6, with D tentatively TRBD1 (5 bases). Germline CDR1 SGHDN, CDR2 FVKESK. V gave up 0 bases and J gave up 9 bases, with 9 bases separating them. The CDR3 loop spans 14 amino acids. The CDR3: CASSQDRVPSPLHF. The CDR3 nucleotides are TGTGCCAGCAGCCAAGACAGGGTGCCTTCACCCCTCCACTTT.

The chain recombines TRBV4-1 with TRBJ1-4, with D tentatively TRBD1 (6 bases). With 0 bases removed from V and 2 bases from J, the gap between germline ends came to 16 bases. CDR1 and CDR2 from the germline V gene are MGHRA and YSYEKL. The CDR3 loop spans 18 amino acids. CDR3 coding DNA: TGCGCCAGCAGCCAAGATCTTCCCTCGGGGGGCACTAATGAAAAACTGTTTTTT. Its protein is CASSQDLPSGGTNEKLFF.

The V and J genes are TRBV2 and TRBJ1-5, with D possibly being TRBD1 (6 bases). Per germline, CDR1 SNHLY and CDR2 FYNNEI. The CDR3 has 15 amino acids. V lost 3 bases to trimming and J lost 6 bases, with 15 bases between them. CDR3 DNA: TGTGCCAGCAGTGATCCACAGGGTCGGGGTCAGCCCCAGCATTTT. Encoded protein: CASSDPQGRGQPQHF.

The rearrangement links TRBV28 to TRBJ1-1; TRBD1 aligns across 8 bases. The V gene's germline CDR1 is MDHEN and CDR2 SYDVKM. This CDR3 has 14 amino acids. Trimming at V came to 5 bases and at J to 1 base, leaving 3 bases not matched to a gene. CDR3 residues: CASSRDRGNTEAFF. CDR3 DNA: TGTGCCAGCAGTCGAGACAGGGGGAACACTGAAGCTTTCTTT.

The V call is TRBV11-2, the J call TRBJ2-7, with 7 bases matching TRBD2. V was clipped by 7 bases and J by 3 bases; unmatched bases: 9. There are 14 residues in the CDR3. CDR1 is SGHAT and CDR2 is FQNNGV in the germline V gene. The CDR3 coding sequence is TGTGCCAGCACCCAAGCGGGGAACTTCTACGAGCAGTACTTC. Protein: CASTQAGNFYEQYF.

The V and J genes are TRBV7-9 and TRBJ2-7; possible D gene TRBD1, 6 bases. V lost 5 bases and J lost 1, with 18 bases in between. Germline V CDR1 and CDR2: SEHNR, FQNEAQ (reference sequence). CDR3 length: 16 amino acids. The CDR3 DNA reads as TGTGCCAGCAGCCTTCCGGGACAACAGGTATCCTACGAGCAGTACTTC. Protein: CASSLPGQQVSYEQYF.

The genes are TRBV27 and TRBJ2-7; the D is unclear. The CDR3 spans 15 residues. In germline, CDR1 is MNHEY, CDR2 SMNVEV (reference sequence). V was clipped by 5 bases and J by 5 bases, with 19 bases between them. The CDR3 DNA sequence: TGTGCCAGCAGTAGGTGGCTTTATGAGGCCCACGAGCAGTACTTC. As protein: CASSRWLYEAHEQYF.

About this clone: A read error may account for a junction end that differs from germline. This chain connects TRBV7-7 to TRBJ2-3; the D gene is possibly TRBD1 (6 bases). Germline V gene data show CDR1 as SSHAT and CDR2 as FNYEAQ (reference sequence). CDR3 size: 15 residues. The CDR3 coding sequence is TGTGCTAGCAGCTTGGCCTGGGGGCGTGCAGATACGCAGTATTTT. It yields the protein CASSLAWGRADTQYF. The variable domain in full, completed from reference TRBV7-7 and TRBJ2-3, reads GAGVSQSPRYKVTKRGQDVTLRCDPISSHATLYWYQQALGQGPEFLTYFNYEAQPDKSGLPSDRFSAERPEGSISTLTIQRTEQRDSAMYRCASSLAWGRADTQYFGPGTRLTVL.

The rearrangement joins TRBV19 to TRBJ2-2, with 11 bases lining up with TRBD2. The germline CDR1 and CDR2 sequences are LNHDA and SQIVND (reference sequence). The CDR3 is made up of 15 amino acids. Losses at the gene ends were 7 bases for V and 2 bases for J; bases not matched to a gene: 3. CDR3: CASMLAGGNTGELFF. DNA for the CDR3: TGTGCCAGTATGCTAGCGGGGGGCAACACCGGGGAGCTGTTTTTT.

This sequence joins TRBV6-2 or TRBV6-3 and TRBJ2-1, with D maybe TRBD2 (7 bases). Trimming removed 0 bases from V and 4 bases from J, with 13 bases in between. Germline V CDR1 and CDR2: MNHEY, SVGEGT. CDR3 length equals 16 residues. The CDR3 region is CASSYSKGGRYNEQFF. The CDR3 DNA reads TGTGCCAGCAGTTACTCGAAGGGGGGGCGGTACAATGAGCAGTTCTTC.

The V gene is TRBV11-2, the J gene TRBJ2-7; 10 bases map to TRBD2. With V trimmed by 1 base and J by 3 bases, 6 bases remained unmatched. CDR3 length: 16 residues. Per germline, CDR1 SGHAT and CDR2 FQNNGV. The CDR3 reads CASSLAASGGLYEQYF. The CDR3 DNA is TGTGCCAGCAGCTTAGCCGCTAGCGGGGGCCTCTACGAGCAGTACTTC.

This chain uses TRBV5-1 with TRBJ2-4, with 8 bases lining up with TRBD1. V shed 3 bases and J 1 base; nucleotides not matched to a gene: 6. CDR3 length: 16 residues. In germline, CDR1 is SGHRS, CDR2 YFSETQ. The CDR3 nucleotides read TGCGCCAGCAGCTCTTTGACAGGGGAGGCCAAAAACATTCAGTACTTC. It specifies CASSSLTGEAKNIQYF.

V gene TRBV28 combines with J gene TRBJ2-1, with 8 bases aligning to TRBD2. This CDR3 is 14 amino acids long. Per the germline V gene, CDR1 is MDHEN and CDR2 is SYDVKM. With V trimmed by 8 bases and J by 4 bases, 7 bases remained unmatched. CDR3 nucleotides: TGTGCCAGCCGCGGGGGGTCCAGATACAATGAGCAGTTCTTC. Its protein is CASRGGSRYNEQFF.

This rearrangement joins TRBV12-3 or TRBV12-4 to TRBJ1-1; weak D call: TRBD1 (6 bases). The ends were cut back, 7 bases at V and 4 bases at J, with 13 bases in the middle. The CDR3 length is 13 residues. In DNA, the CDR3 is TGTGCCAGCACCCACAGGGATAGCACTGAAGCTTTCTTT. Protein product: CASTHRDSTEAFF.

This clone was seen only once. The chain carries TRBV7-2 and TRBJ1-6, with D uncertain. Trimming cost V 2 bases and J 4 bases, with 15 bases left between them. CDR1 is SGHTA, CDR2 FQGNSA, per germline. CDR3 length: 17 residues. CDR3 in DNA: TGTGCCAGCAGCTTAAACTTGCGGGGAACTTATAATTCACCCCTCCACTTT. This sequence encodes CASSLNLRGTYNSPLHF.

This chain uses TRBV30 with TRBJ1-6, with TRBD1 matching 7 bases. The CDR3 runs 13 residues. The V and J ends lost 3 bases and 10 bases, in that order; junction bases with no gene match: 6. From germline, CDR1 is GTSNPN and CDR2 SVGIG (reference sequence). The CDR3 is CAWRGQISSPLHF. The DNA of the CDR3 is TGTGCCTGGAGGGGACAGATATCCTCACCCCTCCACTTT.

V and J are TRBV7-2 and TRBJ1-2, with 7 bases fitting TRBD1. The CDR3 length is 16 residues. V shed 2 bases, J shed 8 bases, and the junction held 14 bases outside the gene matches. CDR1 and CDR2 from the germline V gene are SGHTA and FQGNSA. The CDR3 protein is CASSLMQNTGAGGYTF. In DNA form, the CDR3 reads TGTGCCAGCAGCTTAATGCAAAATACAGGGGCGGGCGGCTACACCTTC.

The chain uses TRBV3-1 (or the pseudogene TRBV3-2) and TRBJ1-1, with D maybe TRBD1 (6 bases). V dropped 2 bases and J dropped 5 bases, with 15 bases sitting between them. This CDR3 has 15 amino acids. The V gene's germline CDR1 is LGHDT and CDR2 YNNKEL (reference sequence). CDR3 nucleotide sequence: TGTGCCAGCAGCCAACAATGGGGGCGGCGGACTGAAGCTTTCTTT. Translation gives CASSQQWGRRTEAFF.

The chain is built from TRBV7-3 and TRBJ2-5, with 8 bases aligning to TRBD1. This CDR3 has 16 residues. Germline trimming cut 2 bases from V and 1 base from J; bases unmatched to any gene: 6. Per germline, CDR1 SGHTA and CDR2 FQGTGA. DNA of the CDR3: TGTGCCAGCAGCTTACAGGGGGCCAGGGGCCAAGAGACCCAGTACTTC. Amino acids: CASSLQGARGQETQYF.

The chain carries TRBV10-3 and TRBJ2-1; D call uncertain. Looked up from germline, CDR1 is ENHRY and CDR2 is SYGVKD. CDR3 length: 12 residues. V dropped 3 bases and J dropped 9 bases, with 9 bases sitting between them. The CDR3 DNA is TGTGCCATCAGTGATGACTTCCGTGAGCAGTTCTTC. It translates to CAISDDFREQFF.

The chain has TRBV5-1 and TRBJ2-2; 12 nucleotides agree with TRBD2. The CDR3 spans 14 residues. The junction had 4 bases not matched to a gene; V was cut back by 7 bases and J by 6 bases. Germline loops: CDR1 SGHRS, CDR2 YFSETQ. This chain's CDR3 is CASQTSGSSGELFF. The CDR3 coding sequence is TGCGCCAGCCAGACTAGCGGGAGTTCCGGGGAGCTGTTTTTT.

CDR3 sequence reads: CASRLGTSRTEAFF. The DNA of the CDR3 is TGTGCCAGCCGACTAGGGACTTCAAGGACTGAAGCTTTCTTT. This chain connects TRBV6-5 to TRBJ1-1, with D perhaps matching TRBD1 (5 bases). The V and J ends lost 8 bases and 5 bases respectively, with 18 bases between them. This CDR3 region has 14 residues. Germline CDR1 MNHEY, CDR2 SVGAGI.

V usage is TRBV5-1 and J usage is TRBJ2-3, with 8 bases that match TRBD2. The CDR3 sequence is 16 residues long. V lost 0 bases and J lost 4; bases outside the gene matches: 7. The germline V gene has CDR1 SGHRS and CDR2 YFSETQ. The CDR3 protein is CASSLETGGWSDTQYF. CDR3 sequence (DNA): TGCGCCAGCAGCTTGGAAACGGGGGGGTGGTCAGATACGCAGTATTTT.